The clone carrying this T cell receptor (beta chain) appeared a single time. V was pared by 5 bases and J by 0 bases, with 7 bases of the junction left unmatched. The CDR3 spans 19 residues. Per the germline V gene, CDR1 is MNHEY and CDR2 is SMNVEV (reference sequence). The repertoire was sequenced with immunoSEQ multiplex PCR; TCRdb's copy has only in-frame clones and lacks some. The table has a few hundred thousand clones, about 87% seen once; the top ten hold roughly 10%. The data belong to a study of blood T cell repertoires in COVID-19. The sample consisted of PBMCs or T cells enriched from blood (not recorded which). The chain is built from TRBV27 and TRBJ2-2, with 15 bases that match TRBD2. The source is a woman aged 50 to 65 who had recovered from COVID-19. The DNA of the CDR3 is TGTGCCAGCAGTGTGGGACTAGCGGGGGGATTCTCGAACACCGGGGAGCTGTTTTTT. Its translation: CASSVGLAGGFSNTGELFF.